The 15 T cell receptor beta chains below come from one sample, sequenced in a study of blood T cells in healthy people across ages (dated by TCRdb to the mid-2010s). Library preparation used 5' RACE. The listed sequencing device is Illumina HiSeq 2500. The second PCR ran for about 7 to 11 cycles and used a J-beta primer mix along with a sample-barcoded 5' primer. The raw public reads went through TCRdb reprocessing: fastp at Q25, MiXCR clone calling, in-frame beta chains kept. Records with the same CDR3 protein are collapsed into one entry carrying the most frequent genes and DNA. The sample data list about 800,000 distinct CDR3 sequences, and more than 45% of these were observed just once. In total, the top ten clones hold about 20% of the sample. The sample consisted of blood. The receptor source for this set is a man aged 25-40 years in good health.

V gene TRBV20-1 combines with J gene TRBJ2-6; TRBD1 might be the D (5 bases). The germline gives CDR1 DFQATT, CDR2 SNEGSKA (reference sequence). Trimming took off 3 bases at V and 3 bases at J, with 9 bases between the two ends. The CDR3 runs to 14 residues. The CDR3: CSARPGIGANVLTF. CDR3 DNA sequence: TGCAGTGCTAGGCCAGGGATTGGGGCCAACGTCCTGACTTTC.

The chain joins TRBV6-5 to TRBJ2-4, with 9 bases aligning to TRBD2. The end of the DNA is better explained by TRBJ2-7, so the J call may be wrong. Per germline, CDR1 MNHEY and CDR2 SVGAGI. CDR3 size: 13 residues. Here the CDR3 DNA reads TGTGCCAGCAGTCGCGGGGGGGAATACGAGCAGTACTTC. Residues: CASSRGGEYEQYF.

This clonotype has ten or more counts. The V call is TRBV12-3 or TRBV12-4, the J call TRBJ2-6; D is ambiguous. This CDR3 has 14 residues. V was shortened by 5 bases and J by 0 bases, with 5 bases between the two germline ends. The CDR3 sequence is CASSRSSGANVLTF. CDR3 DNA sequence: TGTGCCAGCAGTCGCAGCTCTGGGGCCAACGTCCTGACTTTC.

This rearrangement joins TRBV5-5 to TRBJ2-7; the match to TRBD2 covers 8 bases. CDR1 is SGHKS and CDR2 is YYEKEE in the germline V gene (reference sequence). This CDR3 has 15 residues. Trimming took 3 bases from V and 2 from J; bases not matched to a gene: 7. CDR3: CASSSQREGTYEQYF. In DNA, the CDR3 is TGTGCCAGCAGCTCCCAACGGGAGGGAACCTACGAGCAGTACTTC.

The CDR3 bases are TGTGCCAGCAGCTTAGACCCTTTTGGGAGACAGGGTGGCGATCAGCCCCAGCATTTT. This translates into CASSLDPFGRQGGDQPQHF. The chain recombines TRBV7-8 with TRBJ1-5; 7 nucleotides match TRBD1. Losses at the gene ends were 1 base for V and 5 bases for J; bases not matched to a gene: 17. The CDR3 length is 19 residues. Germline lookup yields CDR1 SGHVS and CDR2 FQNEAQ.

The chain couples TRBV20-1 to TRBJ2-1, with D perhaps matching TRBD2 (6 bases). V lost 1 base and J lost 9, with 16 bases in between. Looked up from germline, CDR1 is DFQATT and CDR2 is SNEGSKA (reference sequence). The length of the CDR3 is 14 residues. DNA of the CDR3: TGCAGTGCTAGAGGTCTTTCACTGGGGGGTGAGCAGTTCTTC. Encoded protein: CSARGLSLGGEQFF.

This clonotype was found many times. Here the CDR3 DNA reads TGCAGCGTTGATACAGCAGGGGTGGAGACCCAGTACTTC. It encodes CSVDTAGVETQYF. The chain links TRBV29-1 to TRBJ2-5; a possible D gene is TRBD1 (6 bases). The germline CDR1 and CDR2 sequences are SQVTM and ANQGSEA. Between the trimmed V and J ends, which lost 3 bases and 5 bases, there was a span of 13 bases. The CDR3 has 13 residues.

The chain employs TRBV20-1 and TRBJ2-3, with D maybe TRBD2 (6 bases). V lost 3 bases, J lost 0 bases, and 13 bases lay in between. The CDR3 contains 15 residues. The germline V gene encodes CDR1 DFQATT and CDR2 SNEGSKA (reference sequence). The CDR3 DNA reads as TGCAGTGCTAGCCCGGGGACTGTAAGCACAGATACGCAGTATTTT. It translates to CSASPGTVSTDTQYF.

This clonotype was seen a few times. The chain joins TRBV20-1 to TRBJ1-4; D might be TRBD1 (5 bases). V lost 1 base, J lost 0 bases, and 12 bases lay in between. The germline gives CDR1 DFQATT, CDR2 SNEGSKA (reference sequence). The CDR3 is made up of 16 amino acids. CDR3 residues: CSARAYDSTTNEKLFF. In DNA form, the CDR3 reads TGCAGTGCTAGAGCATACGACAGCACAACTAATGAAAAACTGTTTTTT.

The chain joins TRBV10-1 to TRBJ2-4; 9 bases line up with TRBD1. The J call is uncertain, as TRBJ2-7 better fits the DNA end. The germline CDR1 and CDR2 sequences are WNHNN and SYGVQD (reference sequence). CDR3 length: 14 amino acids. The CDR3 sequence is CASSTGTGWDEQYF. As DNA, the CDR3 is TGCGCCAGCAGCACCGGGACAGGGTGGGACGAGCAGTACTTC.

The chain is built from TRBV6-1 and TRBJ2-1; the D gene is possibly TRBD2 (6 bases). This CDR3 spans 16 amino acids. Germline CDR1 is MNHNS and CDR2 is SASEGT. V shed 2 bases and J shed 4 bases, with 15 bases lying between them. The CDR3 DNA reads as TGTGCCAGCAGTGAATATTGGGCGGGGAGGTACAATGAGCAGTTCTTC. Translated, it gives CASSEYWAGRYNEQFF.

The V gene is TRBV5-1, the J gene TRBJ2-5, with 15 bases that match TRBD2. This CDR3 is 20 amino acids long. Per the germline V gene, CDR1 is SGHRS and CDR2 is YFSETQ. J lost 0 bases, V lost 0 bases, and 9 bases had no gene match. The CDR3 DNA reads TGCGCCAGCAGCTTGGCCGGGACTAGCGGGGGGACCGTGTACCAAGAGACCCAGTACTTC. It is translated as CASSLAGTSGGTVYQETQYF.

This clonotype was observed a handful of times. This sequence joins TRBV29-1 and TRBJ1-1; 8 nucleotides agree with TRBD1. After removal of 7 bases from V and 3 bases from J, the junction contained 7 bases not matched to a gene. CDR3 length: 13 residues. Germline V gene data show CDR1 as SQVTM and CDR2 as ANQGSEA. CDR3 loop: CSAWDRSYTEAFF. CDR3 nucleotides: TGCAGCGCCTGGGACAGGTCCTACACTGAAGCTTTCTTT.

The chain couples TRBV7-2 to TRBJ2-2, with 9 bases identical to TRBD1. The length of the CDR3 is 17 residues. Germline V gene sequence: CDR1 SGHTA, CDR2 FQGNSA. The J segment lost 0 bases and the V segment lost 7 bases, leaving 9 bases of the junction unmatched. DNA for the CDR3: TGTGCCAGCACACAGGGGGCGATCGGATCGAACACCGGGGAGCTGTTTTTT. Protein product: CASTQGAIGSNTGELFF.

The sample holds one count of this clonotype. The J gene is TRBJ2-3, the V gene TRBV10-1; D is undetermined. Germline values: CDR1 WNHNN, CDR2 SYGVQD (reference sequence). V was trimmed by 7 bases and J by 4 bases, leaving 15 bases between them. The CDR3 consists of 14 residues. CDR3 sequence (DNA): TGCGCCAGCAATCCATCCCGGGCCCCAGATACGCAGTATTTT. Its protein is CASNPSRAPDTQYF.